This T cell receptor delta chain was documented in a study of gamma-delta chains in newborns, infants, children. Study context: Innate gammadelta T cells reportedly expand polyclonally right after birth, driven by microbial exposure, per the title.

TCRdb re-called clones from the reads via CATT. The sample lists 4,000 to 5,500 delta-chain clones, under 40% occurring once. The CDR3 loop spans 27 amino acids. CDR1 is TSWWSYY and CDR2 is QGS in the germline V gene. J gave up 0 bases and V 2 bases, and 33 bases lay outside the gene matches. This sequence originates from a child who received the measles vaccine. Sequencing used blood. This rearrangement joins TRDV1 to TRDJ1; 13 positions match TRDD3. The CDR3 reads CALGEVSPGPYLYWGIRRFDYTDKLIF. The CDR3 DNA is TGTGCTCTTGGGGAAGTATCGCCGGGACCCTACTTGTACTGGGGGATACGCCGCTTTGATTACACCGATAAACTCATCTTT.